These 23 T cell receptor beta chains were all obtained from the same sample, sequenced in a study of blood T cell repertoires in COVID-19 (dated by TCRdb to between 2020 and 2021). The receptor library was made with the immunoSEQ multiplex PCR assay. TCRdb took over this immuneACCESS table, retaining in-frame rearrangements with V and J assigned. Such tables are incomplete; in checked studies, under half of the missing clones stem from an unresolved V gene, and the remainder is unexplained. The sample table lists about 150,000 clones, 65% to 80% of them with a count of one. The ten largest clones represent around 4% of the sample. The sample comprised peripheral blood. These receptors originate from a man aged 55 to 70 with acute or convalescent COVID-19.

J is TRBJ2-1 and V is TRBV5-1, with TRBD2 identical over 9 bases. Germline V gene data show CDR1 as SGHRS and CDR2 as YFSETQ. The CDR3 covers 15 residues. Germline trimming cut 4 bases from V and 8 bases from J; bases unmatched to any gene: 10. The CDR3 loop reads CASSPRAGGSDEQFF. The CDR3 DNA sequence: TGCGCCAGCAGCCCACGAGCGGGAGGAAGCGATGAGCAGTTCTTC.

This rearrangement joins TRBV9 to TRBJ2-7, with TRBD1 matching over 8 bases. Germline values: CDR1 SGDLS, CDR2 YYNGEE. This CDR3 is built from 15 residues. V shed 0 bases, J shed 3 bases, and the junction held 5 bases outside the gene matches. The CDR3 DNA reads as TGTGCCAGCAGCGTAGGTCCAGGGGGCATCTACGAGCAGTACTTC. Residues: CASSVGPGGIYEQYF.

This clone came up a few times. This chain uses TRBV29-1 with TRBJ1-1; D ambiguous. V was shortened by 0 bases and J by 0 bases, with 11 bases between the two germline ends. In germline, CDR1 is SQVTM, CDR2 ANQGSEA. This CDR3 has 15 residues. The CDR3 protein is CSVEDPYGMNTEAFF. In nucleotides, the CDR3 is TGCAGCGTTGAAGATCCCTACGGGATGAACACTGAAGCTTTCTTT.

This clone was detected a few times. The J gene is TRBJ1-5, the V gene TRBV6-2 or TRBV6-3, with TRBD1 matching over 10 bases. Per germline, CDR1 MNHEY and CDR2 SVGEGT. The V and J ends lost 2 bases and 7 bases, in that order; junction bases with no gene match: 5. The CDR3 covers 15 residues. The CDR3 region has the DNA TGTGCCAGCAGTTACGGGACAGGGGTGGTGCAGCCCCAGCATTTT. Translated: CASSYGTGVVQPQHF.

The chain has TRBV11-2 and TRBJ2-5; weak D call: TRBD1 (5 bases). V lost 6 bases to trimming and J lost 2 bases, with 13 bases between them. Looked up from germline, CDR1 is SGHAT and CDR2 is FQNNGV. The CDR3 consists of 14 residues. The CDR3, as DNA: TGTGCCAGCAGTCTGGGGCAGCCGCAAGAGACCCAGTACTTC. It translates to CASSLGQPQETQYF.

The rearrangement joins TRBV29-1 to TRBJ2-7; 12 positions match TRBD1. The CDR3 is 13 amino acids. The germline V gene has CDR1 SQVTM and CDR2 ANQGSEA. V lost 6 bases and J lost 4; bases outside the gene matches: 4. The DNA for the CDR3 is TGCAGCGTCGGGACAGGGGGCATGTACGAGCAGTACTTC. It translates to CSVGTGGMYEQYF.

The rearrangement uses TRBV5-1 and TRBJ2-1; 7 nucleotides align to TRBD2. Trimming took 4 bases from V and 0 from J; bases not matched to a gene: 4. The CDR3 extends over 15 amino acids. The germline V gene has CDR1 SGHRS and CDR2 YFSETQ. CDR3 protein: CASSPGGSSYNEQFF. In DNA form, the CDR3 reads TGCGCCAGCAGCCCGGGAGGTTCCTCCTACAATGAGCAGTTCTTC.

This chain uses TRBV28 with TRBJ2-7, with D possibly being TRBD2 (6 bases). V was pared by 7 bases and J by 7 bases, with 20 bases between. This CDR3 has 14 amino acids. Germline V CDR1 and CDR2: MDHEN, SYDVKM. CDR3 nucleotides: TGTGCCAGCACCCGGAACGTCGCTGGGGGGGAGCAGTACTTC. Translation gives CASTRNVAGGEQYF.

J is TRBJ2-7 and V is TRBV7-9; the match to TRBD2 covers 7 bases. The CDR3 sequence is 15 residues long. Germline V gene lookup returns CDR1 SEHNR and CDR2 FQNEAQ (reference sequence). V was pared by 4 bases and J by 6 bases, with 12 bases of the junction left unmatched. The CDR3 reads CASSSSGGPPGEQYF. CDR3 bases: TGTGCCAGCAGCTCCTCGGGAGGCCCTCCGGGCGAGCAGTACTTC.

This rearrangement joins TRBV18 to TRBJ1-1; D unclear. The CDR3 is 15 residues long. Germline V lookup: CDR1 KGHSH, CDR2 LQKENI. Between the trimmed V and J ends, which lost 2 bases and 5 bases, there was a span of 15 bases. Here the CDR3 reads CASSPIAWAETEAFF. The DNA of the CDR3 is TGTGCCAGCTCACCAATCGCGTGGGCAGAGACTGAAGCTTTCTTT.

The rearrangement joins TRBV19 to TRBJ2-3, with D perhaps TRBD2 (6 bases). The ends were cut back, 8 bases at V and 0 bases at J, with 9 bases in the middle. Germline CDR1 LNHDA, CDR2 SQIVND (reference sequence). The CDR3 is made up of 13 amino acids. Here the CDR3 reads CASEGTSTDTQYF. The DNA for the CDR3 is TGTGCCAGTGAAGGGACTAGCACAGATACGCAGTATTTT.

Written as DNA, the CDR3 is TGTGCCAGCAGCTTAACCATCGCTAGCGGGGGGAGGGAGCTGTTTTTT. It is translated as CASSLTIASGGRELFF. The V and J genes are TRBV7-3 and TRBJ2-2; 11 bases fit TRBD2. Germline values: CDR1 SGHTA, CDR2 FQGTGA. CDR3 length equals 16 residues. V lost 0 bases, J lost 9 bases, and 6 bases stayed unmatched.

This chain links TRBV6-4 with TRBJ2-3, with TRBD1 matching 10 bases. J gave up 1 base and V 0 bases, and 4 bases lay outside the gene matches. Germline CDR1 reads MRHNA; CDR2 reads SNTAGT. The CDR3 extends over 17 amino acids. CDR3 sequence: CASSDSGTGARTDTQYF. DNA of the CDR3: TGTGCCAGCAGTGACTCGGGGACAGGGGCCCGCACAGATACGCAGTATTTT.

The V and J genes are TRBV19 and TRBJ2-5, with TRBD1 matching 8 bases. In germline, CDR1 is LNHDA, CDR2 SQIVND (reference sequence). V shed 6 bases and J 4 bases; nucleotides not matched to a gene: 13. This CDR3 comprises 16 residues. CDR3 sequence reads: CASRVTGQAALETQYF. The CDR3 coding sequence is TGTGCCAGTAGGGTAACGGGACAGGCCGCGTTAGAGACCCAGTACTTC.

The J gene is TRBJ2-1, the V gene TRBV7-9, with TRBD2 matching over 8 bases. The germline CDR1 and CDR2 sequences are SEHNR and FQNEAQ (reference sequence). V lost 1 base, J lost 7 bases, and 3 bases stayed unmatched. This CDR3 has 14 residues. In DNA form, the CDR3 reads TGTGCCAGCAGCTTAGAGGTAGCGGGGAATGAGCAGTTCTTC. Translation: CASSLEVAGNEQFF.

This clone was counted only a few times. V is TRBV15 and J is TRBJ2-5, with D possibly TRBD2 on 5 matching bases. The CDR3 has 13 residues. From germline, CDR1 is LNHNV and CDR2 YYDKDF (reference sequence). The V end lost 4 bases, the J end lost 2 bases, and 8 bases lay between the germline ends. DNA of the CDR3: TGTGCCACCAGCATACTAGATCAAGAGACCCAGTACTTC. Translation gives CATSILDQETQYF.

As for this clone: Other DNA sequences within the sample encode an identical CDR3. V is TRBV6-5 and J is TRBJ2-7; a weak D match, TRBD2 (6 bases). CDR1 is MNHEY and CDR2 is SVGAGI in the germline V gene. This CDR3 has 15 residues. The V gene lost 0 bases and the J gene lost 2 bases, with 11 bases spanning the gap. The CDR3 DNA reads as TGTGCCAGCAGTTACTCCGGGACTGGTACCTACGAGCAGTACTTC. This encodes CASSYSGTGTYEQYF.

The J gene is TRBJ2-7, the V gene TRBV5-1; 7 bases align to TRBD1. This CDR3 spans 15 amino acids. V shed 0 bases, J shed 5 bases, and the junction held 8 bases outside the gene matches. Germline V CDR1 and CDR2: SGHRS, YFSETQ. Written as DNA, the CDR3 is TGCGCCAGCAGCTTGGGACAGGGTGGGGGCCACGAGCAGTACTTC. Its translation is CASSLGQGGGHEQYF.

This chain's CDR3 is CSVVQTSGSYNEQFF. CDR3 nucleotides: TGCAGCGTTGTCCAGACTAGCGGGAGTTACAATGAGCAGTTCTTC. V gene TRBV29-1 combines with J gene TRBJ2-1; 12 nucleotides align to TRBD2. The CDR3 totals 15 residues. The junction had 5 bases not matched to a gene; V was cut back by 4 bases and J by 4 bases. Germline loops: CDR1 SQVTM, CDR2 ANQGSEA.

V usage is TRBV18 and J usage is TRBJ1-4; TRBD1 matches at 11 bases. Germline V gene lookup returns CDR1 KGHSH and CDR2 LQKENI. J was trimmed by 6 bases and V by 3 bases; bases with no gene match: 0. This CDR3 region has 14 residues. DNA of the CDR3: TGTGCCAGCTCACCGGGACAGGGGGATGAAAAACTGTTTTTT. This codes for CASSPGQGDEKLFF.

The chain combines TRBV2 with TRBJ2-7; the D gene is possibly TRBD2 (6 bases). Germline assignment: CDR1 SNHLY and CDR2 FYNNEI. CDR3 length: 13 amino acids. The germline V and J ends were trimmed by 4 bases and 2 bases, with 9 bases remaining between them. This CDR3 reads CASSVGGTYEQYF. The CDR3 DNA is TGTGCCAGCAGTGTGGGCGGGACCTACGAGCAGTACTTC.

The V and J genes are TRBV2 and TRBJ1-1; a possible D gene is TRBD1 (6 bases). The V gene lost 7 bases and the J gene lost 7 bases, with 10 bases spanning the gap. The germline CDR1 and CDR2 sequences are SNHLY and FYNNEI. The CDR3 totals 11 residues. CDR3 nucleotides: TGTGCCAGCATGCGACAGGTTGAAGCTTTCTTT. Its protein is CASMRQVEAFF. Filled out from reference TRBV2 and TRBJ1-1, the complete variable domain reads EPEVTQTPSHQVTQMGQEVILRCVPISNHLYFYWYRQILGQKVEFLVSFYNNEISEKSEIFDDQFSVERPDGSNFTLKIRSTKLEDSAMYFCASMRQVEAFFGQGTRLTVV.

This clone was seen more than once but under ten times. The rearrangement joins TRBV4-1 to TRBJ2-2; 9 nucleotides line up with TRBD1. The germline V gene has CDR1 MGHRA and CDR2 YSYEKL. V was clipped by 0 bases and J by 3 bases; unmatched bases: 20. This CDR3 region has 22 residues. The CDR3: CASSQEKGANRGHFRDTGELFF. In DNA, the CDR3 is TGCGCCAGCAGCCAAGAAAAGGGGGCGAACAGGGGGCATTTTCGCGACACCGGGGAGCTGTTTTTT.